This TCR beta chain came from a study of T cells in women clearing cervical HPV infection. Germline CDR1 and CDR2: DFQATT and SNEGSKA (reference sequence). The CDR3 extends over 12 amino acids. To note about this clone: The read finishes 3 residues shy of the CDR3 end, and the germline J gene is used to complete it.

Clones were read by immunoSEQ multiplex PCR, and TCRdb kept only the in-frame ones, dropping some. Its clone listing holds about 21,000 clones. Dot-blot hybridization genotyped cervical HPV amplified with MY09/MY11 PCR. The TCR comes from a woman aged 18-69 years with a cervical HPV16 infection that either progressed to CIN3+ or cleared (not recorded which). The sample taken for sequencing was blood buffy coat. The chain employs TRBV20-1 and TRBJ1-2, with TRBD1 identical over 11 bases. The CDR3 bases that were read are TGCAGTGCTTCTGGGACAGGGGGAGGC. This codes for CSASGTGGG. The complete CDR3 reads CSASGTGGGYTF.